The 18 T cell receptor beta chains below all came from one sample that was sequenced in a study of CD8 T cells in ankylosing spondylitis. TCRdb re-analysed the 5' RACE reads in MiXCR, keeping a single row per CDR3 protein. The repertoire includes some 400,000 distinct CDR3 sequences, approximately 20% of them detected once, and approximately 15% sits in the top ten. Their antigens remain unidentified. Study observations and caveats: Within ankylosing spondylitis blood, a TCR beta motif made up of under 10 highly homologous variants appeared to be characteristic.

Source material: blood, either unsorted or a sorted T cell fraction (not recorded which). All receptors derive from a male donor with ankylosing spondylitis.

The chain carries TRBV3-1 and TRBJ2-1; 7 bases are a match to TRBD2. Trimming at V came to 2 bases and at J to 2 bases, leaving 3 bases not matched to a gene. Germline V gene lookup returns CDR1 LGHDT and CDR2 YNNKEL (reference sequence). The CDR3 totals 15 residues. The CDR3 protein is CASSQQAGTYNEQFF. The CDR3 DNA reads as TGTGCCAGCAGCCAACAAGCGGGGACCTACAATGAGCAGTTCTTC.

The chain couples TRBV5-1 to TRBJ1-1; 8 bases fit TRBD1. Per germline, CDR1 SGHRS and CDR2 YFSETQ. The CDR3 contains 14 residues. V lost 6 bases, J lost 2 bases, and 6 bases stayed unmatched. The CDR3 sequence is CASTGDRLNTEAFF. CDR3 in DNA: TGCGCCAGCACGGGGGACAGGCTCAACACTGAAGCTTTCTTT.

This clonotype was observed many times. The chain links TRBV7-8 to TRBJ2-3; D unresolved. Germline V CDR1 and CDR2: SGHVS, FQNEAQ. This CDR3 region has 13 residues. Deletions cut 5 bases from V and 0 bases from J, with 6 bases between. The CDR3 loop is CASSISSTDTQYF. The CDR3 bases are TGTGCCAGCAGCATCTCTAGCACAGATACGCAGTATTTT.

This chain uses TRBV5-1 with TRBJ1-2, with D uncertain. Germline V gene sequence: CDR1 SGHRS, CDR2 YFSETQ. V was shortened by 4 bases and J by 5 bases, with 15 bases between the two germline ends. The CDR3 has 14 amino acids. Here the CDR3 DNA reads TGCGCCAGCAGCCCTTCTGGCAGCGGATATGGCTACACCTTC. Amino acids: CASSPSGSGYGYTF.

This clonotype has just a few counts. CDR3 sequence (DNA): TGTGCCAGCAGTCCCCCCGGGGGTCCCCGTGGAGCGGGAGCCACCGGGGAGCTGTTTTTT. This codes for CASSPPGGPRGAGATGELFF. The chain has TRBV6-1 and TRBJ2-2, with 8 bases aligning to TRBD2. The CDR3 contains 20 residues. V was pared by 5 bases and J by 4 bases, with 21 bases of the junction left unmatched. Germline V lookup: CDR1 MNHNS, CDR2 SASEGT.

CDR3 loop: CASSFFDRGYNEQFF. CDR3 DNA sequence: TGCGCCAGCAGCTTCTTCGACAGGGGCTACAATGAGCAGTTCTTC. The chain couples TRBV5-1 to TRBJ2-1, with 8 bases aligning to TRBD1. After removal of 2 bases from V and 3 bases from J, the junction contained 4 bases not matched to a gene. There are 15 residues in the CDR3. The germline gives CDR1 SGHRS, CDR2 YFSETQ.

This clonotype was counted only a few times. The chain uses TRBV20-1 and TRBJ1-1; D not certain. CDR1 DFQATT and CDR2 SNEGSKA come from the germline V gene (reference sequence). Trimming stripped 0 bases from V and 3 bases from J, with 17 bases between. This CDR3 has 16 residues. The CDR3 is CSAREGSGPLYTEAFF. The CDR3 DNA sequence: TGCAGTGCTAGAGAGGGTTCTGGGCCGTTGTACACTGAAGCTTTCTTT.

V is TRBV20-1 and J is TRBJ2-5, with 8 positions matching TRBD2. Germline trimming cut 5 bases from V and 5 bases from J; bases unmatched to any gene: 7. This CDR3 has 13 amino acids. Per the germline V gene, CDR1 is DFQATT and CDR2 is SNEGSKA (reference sequence). For the CDR3, the DNA is TGCAGTGCTCTAAGCGGGAGTGATGAGACCCAGTACTTC. Amino acid sequence: CSALSGSDETQYF.

The chain has TRBV29-1 and TRBJ1-4; 8 bases line up with TRBD1. J lost 7 bases, V lost 1 base, and 2 bases had no gene match. CDR1 is SQVTM, CDR2 ANQGSEA, per germline. The CDR3 sequence is 13 residues long. The CDR3 here is CSVEVQGGEKLFF. The CDR3 bases are TGCAGCGTTGAAGTACAGGGGGGTGAAAAACTGTTTTTT.

This clonotype was detected a few times. This chain links TRBV12-3 or TRBV12-4 with TRBJ1-2; D is unresolved. V lost 1 base to trimming and J lost 6 bases, with 9 bases between them. The CDR3 covers 13 residues. The CDR3 sequence is CASSLGVRDGYTF. CDR3 in DNA: TGTGCCAGCAGTTTAGGAGTGAGGGATGGCTACACCTTC.

The chain combines TRBV20-1 with TRBJ1-2; no clear D gene. V was pared by 1 base and J by 6 bases, with 12 bases between. The CDR3 covers 13 residues. Germline V gene data show CDR1 as DFQATT and CDR2 as SNEGSKA (reference sequence). The CDR3 coding sequence is TGCAGTGCTAGAGCTCACGGGTCGGATGGCTACACCTTC. Its protein product is CSARAHGSDGYTF.

V usage is TRBV4-3 and J usage is TRBJ1-2; the D is unclear. Germline values: CDR1 LGHNA, CDR2 YSLEER. V lost 1 base and J 2 bases, leaving 11 bases between the germline ends. This CDR3 is built from 15 residues. CDR3 DNA sequence: TGCGCCAGCAGCCAAGGTTTTTCGGAGAACTATGGCTACACCTTC. Its protein is CASSQGFSENYGYTF.

The chain combines TRBV11-3 with TRBJ2-1; D is uncertain. Germline V gene sequence: CDR1 SGHNT, CDR2 YENEEA. The CDR3 totals 14 residues. V dropped 2 bases and J dropped 0 bases, with 5 bases sitting between them. CDR3 sequence reads: CASSLTFSYNEQFF. The CDR3 coding sequence is TGTGCCAGCAGCTTAACTTTCTCCTACAATGAGCAGTTCTTC.

This chain uses TRBV2 with TRBJ2-7; 8 bases are shared with TRBD1. The CDR3 consists of 13 residues. Germline assignment: CDR1 SNHLY and CDR2 FYNNEI. Trimming at V came to 8 bases and at J to 2 bases, leaving 5 bases not matched to a gene. CDR3: CASLETGAYEQYF. The CDR3 region has the DNA TGTGCCAGCCTAGAGACAGGGGCCTACGAGCAGTACTTC.

The genes are TRBV24-1 and TRBJ1-1; D perhaps matches TRBD1 (5 bases). Per the germline V gene, CDR1 is KGHDR and CDR2 is SFDVKD. The CDR3 runs 15 residues. Trimming shortened V by 2 bases and J by 2 bases, and 11 bases separated the two germline ends. The CDR3 here is CATSDSGTDNTEAFF. As DNA, the CDR3 is TGTGCCACCAGTGATTCAGGGACCGACAACACTGAAGCTTTCTTT.

This clonotype was detected only a few times. V gene TRBV6-5 combines with J gene TRBJ2-3, with 10 bases identical to TRBD2. Per germline, CDR1 MNHEY and CDR2 SVGAGI. J lost 2 bases, V lost 2 bases, and 10 bases had no gene match. The CDR3 is 18 residues long. This chain's CDR3 is CASSYVASGSGDTDTQYF. CDR3 bases: TGTGCCAGCAGTTACGTCGCTAGCGGGAGTGGAGACACAGATACGCAGTATTTT.

This clonotype was picked up many times. The gene calls are TRBV6-1 and TRBJ2-3, with D possibly being TRBD1 (5 bases). This CDR3 has 14 amino acids. The V and J ends lost 4 bases and 3 bases respectively, with 11 bases between them. From germline, CDR1 is MNHNS and CDR2 SASEGT. The DNA for the CDR3 is TGTGCCAGCAGTGTCTTCCAGGGAACAGATACGCAGTATTTT. Translating it yields CASSVFQGTDTQYF.

V usage is TRBV7-3 and J usage is TRBJ2-1, with 10 bases that match TRBD1. This CDR3 comprises 15 residues. The V gene's germline CDR1 is SGHTA and CDR2 FQGTGA. The V gene end was trimmed by 2 bases and the J gene end by 9 bases; junction bases not matched to a gene: 7. DNA of the CDR3: TGTGCCAGCAGCTTACGGACAGGGGGTCGGGGTGAGCAGTTCTTC. The encoded protein is CASSLRTGGRGEQFF.